Listed here are 3 T cell receptor beta chains from one sample, sequenced in a study of Graves' ophthalmopathy and Graves' hyperthyroidism. As the template, RNA transcripts were used to amplify TCR beta CDR3 regions. The first-round RT-PCR employed HTBI primers together with the Qiagen OneStep RT-PCR kit. A multiplex PCR was then performed as the second round. TCRdb re-derived calls from the multiplex PCR reads in MiXCR, one entry per CDR3 protein. This table has 450,000 to 600,000 distinct CDR3 sequences, roughly 39% appearing once. Sample: peripheral blood or thyroid tissue (not recorded which). Every receptor here comes from an adult man with Graves' hyperthyroidism.

The chain employs TRBV29-1 and TRBJ1-2; D is perhaps TRBD1 (5 bases). CDR1 is SQVTM and CDR2 is ANQGSEA in the germline V gene. Trimming stripped 7 bases from V and 0 bases from J, with 12 bases between. The CDR3 covers 13 residues. The CDR3 loop reads CSALTDTNYGYTF. CDR3 bases: TGCAGCGCTCTGACAGACACTAACTATGGCTACACCTTC.

This clonotype was seen ten or more times. V and J are TRBV7-2 and TRBJ1-2, with D possibly matching TRBD1 (5 bases). Trimming took off 2 bases at V and 6 bases at J, with 10 bases between the two ends. The CDR3 sequence is 13 residues long. Looked up from germline, CDR1 is SGHTA and CDR2 is FQGNSA. As DNA, the CDR3 is TGTGCCAGCAGCTTATCCAGGGTCAATGGCTACACCTTC. It specifies CASSLSRVNGYTF.

A word on this clonotype: The conserved closing phenylalanine or tryptophan is absent in this CDR3, likely reflecting a read error. No DNA is shown, since the ends of the CDR3 on it are uncertain; the CDR3 is the one TCRdb lists. This chain joins TRBV5-1 and TRBJ2-2; TRBD1 is taken as the D call from the table, unchecked against the DNA. Germline CDR1 is SGHRS and CDR2 is YFSETQ. The CDR3 region is 15 residues in length, termini included. CDR3 region: CASSPDREEHRGAVV.